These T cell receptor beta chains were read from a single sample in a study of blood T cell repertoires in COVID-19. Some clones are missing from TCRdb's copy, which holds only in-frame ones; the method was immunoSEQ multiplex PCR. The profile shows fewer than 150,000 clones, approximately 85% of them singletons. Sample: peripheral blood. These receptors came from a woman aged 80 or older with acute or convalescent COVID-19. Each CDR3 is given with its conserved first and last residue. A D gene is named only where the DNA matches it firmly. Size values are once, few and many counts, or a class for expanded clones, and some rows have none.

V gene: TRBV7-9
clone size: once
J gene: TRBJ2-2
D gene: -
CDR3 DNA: TGTGCCAGCAGCTCTCAGGGCGTCGGGGAGCTGTTTTTT
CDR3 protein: CASSSQGVGELFF

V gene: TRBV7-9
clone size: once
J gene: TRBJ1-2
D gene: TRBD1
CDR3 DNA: TGTGCCAGCAGCTCCAACAGGGGCCATGGCTACACCTTC
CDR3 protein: CASSSNRGHGYTF

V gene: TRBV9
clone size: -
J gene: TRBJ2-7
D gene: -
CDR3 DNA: TGTGCCAGCAGCGTGGGCAGGGAAGCCTCGGGTGGCTACGAGCAGTACTTC
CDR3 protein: CASSVGREASGGYEQYF

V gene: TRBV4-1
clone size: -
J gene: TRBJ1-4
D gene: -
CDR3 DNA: TGCGCCAGCAGCCAAGCCGGAGGCGCAACTAATGAAAAACTGTTTTTT
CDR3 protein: CASSQAGGATNEKLFF

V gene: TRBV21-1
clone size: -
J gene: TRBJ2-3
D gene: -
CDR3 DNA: TGTGCCAGCAGCAAAGGTGCGGGACTAGCGGGACGCACAGATACGCAGTATTTT
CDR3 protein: CASSKGAGLAGRTDTQYF

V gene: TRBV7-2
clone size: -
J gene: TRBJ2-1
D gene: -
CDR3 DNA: TGTGCCAGCAGCTTAGGGTTTGCGGCCGAGGGATCGTTATACAATGAGCAGTTCTTC
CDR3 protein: CASSLGFAAEGSLYNEQFF

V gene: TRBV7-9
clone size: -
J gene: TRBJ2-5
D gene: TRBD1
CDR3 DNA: TGTGCCAGCAGCCCTCCGACAGGGGTTGAAGGGACCCAGTACTTC
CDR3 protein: CASSPPTGVEGTQYF

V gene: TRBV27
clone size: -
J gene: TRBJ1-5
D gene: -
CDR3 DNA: TGTGCCAACCAGTCCCCGGGGAGGCAGCCCCAGCATTTT
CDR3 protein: CANQSPGRQPQHF

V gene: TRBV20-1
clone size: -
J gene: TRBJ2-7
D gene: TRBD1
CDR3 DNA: TGCAGTGCTCCGACAGGGTACGAGCAGTACTTC
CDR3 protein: CSAPTGYEQYF

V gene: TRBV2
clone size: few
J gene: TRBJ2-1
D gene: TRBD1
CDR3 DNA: TGTGCCAGCAGTGCACAGACAGGGCTTGAGCAGTTCTTC
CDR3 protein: CASSAQTGLEQFF

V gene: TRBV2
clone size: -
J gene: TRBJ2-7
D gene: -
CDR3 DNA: TGTGCCAGCAGGATAGGACACACGTCTCCTTACGAGCAGTACTTC
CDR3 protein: CASRIGHTSPYEQYF

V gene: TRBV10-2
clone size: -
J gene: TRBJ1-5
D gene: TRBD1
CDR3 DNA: TGCGCCAGCAGCGAGGGACAGAGCAATCAGCCCCAGCATTTT
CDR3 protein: CASSEGQSNQPQHF

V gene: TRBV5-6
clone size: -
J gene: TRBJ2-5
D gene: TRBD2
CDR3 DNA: TGTGCCAGCAGCTTGACGGGTCTAGCGGGGGAGGGGAAGACCCAGTACTTC
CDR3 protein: CASSLTGLAGEGKTQYF

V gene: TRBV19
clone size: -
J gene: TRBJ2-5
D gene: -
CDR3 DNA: TGTGCCAGTAGTATTTCCCTAGGAGAGACCCAGTACTTC
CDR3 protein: CASSISLGETQYF

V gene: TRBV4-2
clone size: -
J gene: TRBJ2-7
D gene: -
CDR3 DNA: TGTGCCAGCAGCCAAGAGGTTCGGGCGGGGCCCTCCTACGAGCAGTACTTC
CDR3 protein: CASSQEVRAGPSYEQYF

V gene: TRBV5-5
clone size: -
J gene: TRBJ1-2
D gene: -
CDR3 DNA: TGTGCCAGCAGCTTCTCCCGGGAGTTTAACTATGGCTACACCTTC
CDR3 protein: CASSFSREFNYGYTF

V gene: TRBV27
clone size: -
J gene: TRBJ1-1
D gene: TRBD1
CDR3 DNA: TGTGCCAGCAGTACGGGACAGGGGATCACTGAAGCTTTCTTT
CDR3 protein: CASSTGQGITEAFF

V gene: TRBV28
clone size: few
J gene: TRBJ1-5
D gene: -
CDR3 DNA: TGTGCCAGCAGTTTATCCAACAGTTACAATCAGCCCCAGCATTTT
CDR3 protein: CASSLSNSYNQPQHF

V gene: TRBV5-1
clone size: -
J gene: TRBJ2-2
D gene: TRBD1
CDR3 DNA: TGCGCCAGCAGCTTGGCCGCAGGGGGCGTCGCCGGGGAGCTGTTTTTT
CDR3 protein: CASSLAAGGVAGELFF

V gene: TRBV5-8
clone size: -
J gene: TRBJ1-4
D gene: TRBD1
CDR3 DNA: TGTGCCAGCAGTTATACAGGGGTTAATGAAAAACTGTTTTTT
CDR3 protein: CASSYTGVNEKLFF

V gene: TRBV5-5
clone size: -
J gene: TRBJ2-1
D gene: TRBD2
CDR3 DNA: TGTGCCAGCAGCGACCAACGTACTAGCGGGGGGGCGAATGAGCAGTTCTTC
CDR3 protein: CASSDQRTSGGANEQFF

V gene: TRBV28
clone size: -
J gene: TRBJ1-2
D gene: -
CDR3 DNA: TGTGCCAGCAGTTTGGTTTCGTGGAGTGGCTACACCTTC
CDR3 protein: CASSLVSWSGYTF

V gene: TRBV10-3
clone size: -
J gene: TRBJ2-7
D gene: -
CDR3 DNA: TGTGCCATCACCACGGGTCCCTCCTACGAGCAGTACTTC
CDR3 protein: CAITTGPSYEQYF

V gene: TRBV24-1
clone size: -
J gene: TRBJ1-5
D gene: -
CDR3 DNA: TGTGCCACCAGTCCCTGGGGGGACCAGCCCCAGCATTTT
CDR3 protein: CATSPWGDQPQHF

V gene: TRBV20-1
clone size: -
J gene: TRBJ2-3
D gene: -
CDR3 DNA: TGCAGTGCTACCCCAGGAACTACGCAGTATTTT
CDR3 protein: CSATPGTTQYF

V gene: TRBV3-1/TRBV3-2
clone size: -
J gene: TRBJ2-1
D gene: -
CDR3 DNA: TGTGCCAGCAGCCAAGTGTTGACCGGGAATGAGCAGTTCTTC
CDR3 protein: CASSQVLTGNEQFF

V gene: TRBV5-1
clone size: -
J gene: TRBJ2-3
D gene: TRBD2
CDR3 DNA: TGCGCCAGCAGCTTGTCCCTAGCGGGTAGCACAGATACGCAGTATTTT
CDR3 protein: CASSLSLAGSTDTQYF

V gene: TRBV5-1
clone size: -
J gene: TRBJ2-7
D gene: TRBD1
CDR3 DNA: TGCGCCAGCAGCTCAGGACAGGGGGTGGGCGAGCAGTACTTC
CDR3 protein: CASSSGQGVGEQYF

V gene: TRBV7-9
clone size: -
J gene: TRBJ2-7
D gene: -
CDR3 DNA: TGTGCCAGCAGCTTAGCGCCTACAAGACAGGCGCGCTACGAGCAGTACTTC
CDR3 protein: CASSLAPTRQARYEQYF

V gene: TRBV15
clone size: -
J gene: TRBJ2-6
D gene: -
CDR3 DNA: TGTGCCACCAGCGTCCGTGGGGCCAACGTCCTGACTTTC
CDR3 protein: CATSVRGANVLTF

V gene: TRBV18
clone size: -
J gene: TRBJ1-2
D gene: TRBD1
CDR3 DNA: TGTGCCAGCTCACCCCGGCAGACAGGACAGGGCTACTATGGCTACACCTTC
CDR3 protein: CASSPRQTGQGYYGYTF

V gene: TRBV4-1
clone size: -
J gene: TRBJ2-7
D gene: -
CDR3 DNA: TGCGCCAGCAGCCCCCTTTTCCCAGCGCTCTTCGAGCAGTACTTC
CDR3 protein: CASSPLFPALFEQYF

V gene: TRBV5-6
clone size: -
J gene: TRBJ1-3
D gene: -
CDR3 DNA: TGTGCCAGCAGCCGAGACACCCCCTCTGGAAACACCATATATTTT
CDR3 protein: CASSRDTPSGNTIYF

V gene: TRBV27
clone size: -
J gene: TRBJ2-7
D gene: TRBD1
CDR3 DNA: TGTGCCAGCAGGCGGAACAGGGGTGCATACGAGCAGTACTTC
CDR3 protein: CASRRNRGAYEQYF

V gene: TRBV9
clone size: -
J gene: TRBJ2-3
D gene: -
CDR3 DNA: TGTGCCAGCAGCGTAGTTGGCGGGGAGATAGATACGCAGTATTTT
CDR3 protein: CASSVVGGEIDTQYF

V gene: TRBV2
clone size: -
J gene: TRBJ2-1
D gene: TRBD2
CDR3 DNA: TGTGCCAGCAGTCCCCGAGGGTCTAGCGGGAGGAACTACAATGAGCAGTTCTTC
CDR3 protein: CASSPRGSSGRNYNEQFF

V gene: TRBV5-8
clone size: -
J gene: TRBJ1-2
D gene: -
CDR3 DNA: TGTGCCAGCAGCTTGATCCGGACCCCCCAGGGCTATGGCTACACCTTC
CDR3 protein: CASSLIRTPQGYGYTF

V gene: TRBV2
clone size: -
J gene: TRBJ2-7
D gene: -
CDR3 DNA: TGTGCCAGCAACAGCAGGGTCGAGCAGTACTTC
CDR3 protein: CASNSRVEQYF

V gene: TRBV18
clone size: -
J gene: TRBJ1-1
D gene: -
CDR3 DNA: TGTGCCAGCTCACCAAACACCTCCTTTGGGCTGTTAGCTTTCTTT
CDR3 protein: CASSPNTSFGLLAFF

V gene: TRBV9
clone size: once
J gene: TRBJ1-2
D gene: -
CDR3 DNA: TGTGCCAGCAGCGTAGACGGGGGAGCTAACTATGGCTACACCTTC
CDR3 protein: CASSVDGGANYGYTF

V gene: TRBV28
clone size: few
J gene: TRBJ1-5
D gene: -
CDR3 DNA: TGTGCCAGCGGCCGGCCGGGACAGCCCCAGCATTTT
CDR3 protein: CASGRPGQPQHF

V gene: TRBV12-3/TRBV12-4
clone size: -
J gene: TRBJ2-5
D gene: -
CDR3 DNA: TGTGCCAGCAGTTTCAACTACCAAGAGACCCAGTACTTC
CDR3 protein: CASSFNYQETQYF

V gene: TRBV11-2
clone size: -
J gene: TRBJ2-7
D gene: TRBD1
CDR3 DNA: TGTGCCAGCAGCTGGGACAGGGGGCGAAACGAGCAGTACTTC
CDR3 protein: CASSWDRGRNEQYF

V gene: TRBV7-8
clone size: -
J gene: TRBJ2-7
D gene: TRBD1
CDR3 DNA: TGTGCCAGCAGCTGGAGTCAGGGGGCGGGCGAGCAGTACTTC
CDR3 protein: CASSWSQGAGEQYF

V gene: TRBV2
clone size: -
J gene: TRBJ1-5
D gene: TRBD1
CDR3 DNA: TGTGCCAGCAGTGAATCACCCGGGACAGGGTATCGCAATCAGCCCCAGCATTTT
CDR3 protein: CASSESPGTGYRNQPQHF

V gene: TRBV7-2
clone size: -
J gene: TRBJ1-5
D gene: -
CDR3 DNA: TGTGCCAGCAGGTGGGTCGGGGGGCCAAGCAATCAGCCCCAGCATTTT
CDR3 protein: CASRWVGGPSNQPQHF

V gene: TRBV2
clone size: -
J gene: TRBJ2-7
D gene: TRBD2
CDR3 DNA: TGTGCCAGCAGTCCTCGGACTAGCGGGAGCTCCTACGAGCAGTACTTC
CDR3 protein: CASSPRTSGSSYEQYF

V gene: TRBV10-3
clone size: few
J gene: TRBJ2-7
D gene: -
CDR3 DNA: TGTGCCATCAGTGAGGATGAAACAACCTACGAGCAGTACTTC
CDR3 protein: CAISEDETTYEQYF

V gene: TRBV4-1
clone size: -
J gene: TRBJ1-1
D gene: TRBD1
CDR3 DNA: TGCGCCAGCAGCCTTACAGGGGGGACTCTCTATACTGAAGCTTTCTTT
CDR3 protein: CASSLTGGTLYTEAFF

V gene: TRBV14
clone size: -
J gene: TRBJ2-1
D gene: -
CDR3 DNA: TGTGCCAGCAGCCAAGTTATTGGGGCTGAGCAGTTCTTC
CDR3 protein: CASSQVIGAEQFF

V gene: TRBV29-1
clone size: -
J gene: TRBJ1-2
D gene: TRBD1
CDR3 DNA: TGCAGCGTTGAATTGCTGGGACAGGGGAACTATGGCTACACCTTC
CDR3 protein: CSVELLGQGNYGYTF

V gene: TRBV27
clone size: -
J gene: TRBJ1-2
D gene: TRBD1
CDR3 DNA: TGTGCCAGCAGGACAGGGGGCTATGGCTACACCTTC
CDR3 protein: CASRTGGYGYTF

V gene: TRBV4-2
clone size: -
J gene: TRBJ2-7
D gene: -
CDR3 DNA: TGTGCCAGCAGCCAAGGGGCCGGGGGACGGAGAGACTACGAGCAGTACTTC
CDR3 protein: CASSQGAGGRRDYEQYF

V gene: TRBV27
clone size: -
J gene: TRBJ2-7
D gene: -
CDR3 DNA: TGTGCCAGCAGTGTTGGGCTCGAGCAGTACTTC
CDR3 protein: CASSVGLEQYF

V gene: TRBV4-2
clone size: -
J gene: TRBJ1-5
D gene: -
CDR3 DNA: TGTGCCAGCAGCCAGGGACTGTCAACGAATCAGCCCCAGCATTTT
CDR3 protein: CASSQGLSTNQPQHF

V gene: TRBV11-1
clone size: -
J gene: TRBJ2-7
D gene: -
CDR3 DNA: TGTGCCAGCAGCGTTACAGGGTTCTCCTACGAGCAGTACTTC
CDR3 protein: CASSVTGFSYEQYF

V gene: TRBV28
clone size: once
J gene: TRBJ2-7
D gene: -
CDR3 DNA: TGTGCCAGCAGTTTTTTCGCGCCCTTTACCCTTCGAGAGCAGTACTTC
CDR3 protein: CASSFFAPFTLREQYF

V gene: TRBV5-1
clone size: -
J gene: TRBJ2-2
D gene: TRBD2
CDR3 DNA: TGCGCCAGCAGCTCTAGCGGACCGAACACCGGGGAGCTGTTTTTT
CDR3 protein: CASSSSGPNTGELFF

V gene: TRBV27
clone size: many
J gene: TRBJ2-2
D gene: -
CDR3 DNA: TGTGCCAGCAGTTTAAATAGCGCCACCGGGGAGCTGTTTTTT
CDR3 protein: CASSLNSATGELFF